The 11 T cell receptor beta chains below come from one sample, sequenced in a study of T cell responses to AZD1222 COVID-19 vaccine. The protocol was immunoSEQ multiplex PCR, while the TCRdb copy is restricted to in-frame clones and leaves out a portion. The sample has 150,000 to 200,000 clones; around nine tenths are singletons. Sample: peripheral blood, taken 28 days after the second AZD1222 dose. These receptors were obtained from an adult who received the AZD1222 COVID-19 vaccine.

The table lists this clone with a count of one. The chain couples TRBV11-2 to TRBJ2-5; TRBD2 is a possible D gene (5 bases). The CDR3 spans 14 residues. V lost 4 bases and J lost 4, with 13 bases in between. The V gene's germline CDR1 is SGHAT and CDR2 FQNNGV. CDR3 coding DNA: TGTGCCAGCAGCTCAGGAAGCGAGGGAGAGACCCAGTACTTC. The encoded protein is CASSSGSEGETQYF.

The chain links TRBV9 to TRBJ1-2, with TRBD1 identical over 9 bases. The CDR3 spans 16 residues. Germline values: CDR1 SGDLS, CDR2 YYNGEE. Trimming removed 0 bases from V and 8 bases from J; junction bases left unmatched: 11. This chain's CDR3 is CASSVVGTGRISGYTF. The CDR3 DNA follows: TGTGCCAGCAGCGTAGTGGGGACAGGGCGAATTTCCGGCTACACCTTC.

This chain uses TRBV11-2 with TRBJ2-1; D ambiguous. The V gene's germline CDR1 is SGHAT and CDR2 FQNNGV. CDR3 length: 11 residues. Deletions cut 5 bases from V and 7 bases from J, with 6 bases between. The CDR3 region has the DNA TGTGCCAGCAGCCCCCGGAATGAGCAGTTCTTC. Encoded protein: CASSPRNEQFF. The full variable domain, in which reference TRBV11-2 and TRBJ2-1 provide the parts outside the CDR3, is EAGVAQSPRYKIIEKRQSVAFWCNPISGHATLYWYQQILGQGPKLLIQFQNNGVVDDSQLPKDRFSAERLKGVDSTLKIQPAKLEDSAVYLCASSPRNEQFFGPGTRLTVL.

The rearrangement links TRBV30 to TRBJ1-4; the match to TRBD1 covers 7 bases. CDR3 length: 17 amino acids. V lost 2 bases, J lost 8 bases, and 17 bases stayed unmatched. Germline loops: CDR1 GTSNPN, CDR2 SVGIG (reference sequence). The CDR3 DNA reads TGTGCCTGGAGTAAAAGCCAAAGAGGGGGCCCGGAGGAAAAACTGTTTTTT. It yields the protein CAWSKSQRGGPEEKLFF.

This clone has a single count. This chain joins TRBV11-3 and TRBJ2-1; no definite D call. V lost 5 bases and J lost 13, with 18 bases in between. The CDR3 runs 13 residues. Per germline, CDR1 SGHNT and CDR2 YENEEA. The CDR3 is CASSLDPSTFQFF. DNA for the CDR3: TGTGCCAGCAGCCTGGACCCTTCGACTTTTCAGTTCTTC.

CDR3 nucleotide sequence: TGTGCCAGCAGCTTGGCCAAGGCTAGCGGGGCTTCCTACGAGCAGTACTTC. Translated: CASSLAKASGASYEQYF. V usage is TRBV5-4 and J usage is TRBJ2-7, with 9 bases aligning to TRBD2. Per germline, CDR1 SGHNT and CDR2 YYREEE (reference sequence). The CDR3 loop spans 17 amino acids. J was trimmed by 1 base and V by 0 bases; bases with no gene match: 8.

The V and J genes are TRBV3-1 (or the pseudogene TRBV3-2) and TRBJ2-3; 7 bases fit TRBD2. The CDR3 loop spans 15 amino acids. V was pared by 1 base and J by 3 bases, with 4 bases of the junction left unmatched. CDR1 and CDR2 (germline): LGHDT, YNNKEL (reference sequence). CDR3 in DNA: TGTGCCAGCAGCCAAGGGGTTAGCGGGACAGATACGCAGTATTTT. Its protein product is CASSQGVSGTDTQYF.

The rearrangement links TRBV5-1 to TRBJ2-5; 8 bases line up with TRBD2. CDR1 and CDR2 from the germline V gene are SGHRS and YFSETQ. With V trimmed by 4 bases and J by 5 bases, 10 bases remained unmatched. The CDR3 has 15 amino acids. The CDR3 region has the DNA TGCGCCAGCAGCGCTACTAGCGGAAAGGGGGAGACCCAGTACTTC. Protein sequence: CASSATSGKGETQYF. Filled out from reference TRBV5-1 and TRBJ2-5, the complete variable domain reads KAGVTQTPRYLIKTRGQQVTLSCSPISGHRSVSWYQQTPGQGLQFLFEYFSETQRNKGNFPGRFSGRQFSNSRSEMNVSTLELGDSALYLCASSATSGKGETQYFGPGTRLLVL.

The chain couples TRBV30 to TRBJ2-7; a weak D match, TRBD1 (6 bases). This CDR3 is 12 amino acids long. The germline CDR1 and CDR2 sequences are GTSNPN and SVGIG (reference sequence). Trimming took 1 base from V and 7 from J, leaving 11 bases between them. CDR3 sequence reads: CAWSEKQGEQYF. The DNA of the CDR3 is TGTGCCTGGAGTGAAAAACAGGGAGAGCAGTACTTC.

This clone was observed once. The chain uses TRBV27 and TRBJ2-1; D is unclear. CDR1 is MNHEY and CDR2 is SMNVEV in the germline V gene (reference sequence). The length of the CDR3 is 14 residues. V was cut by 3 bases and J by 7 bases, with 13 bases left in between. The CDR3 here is CASSFPLQLNEQFF. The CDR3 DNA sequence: TGTGCCAGCAGTTTCCCCCTACAGCTGAATGAGCAGTTCTTC.

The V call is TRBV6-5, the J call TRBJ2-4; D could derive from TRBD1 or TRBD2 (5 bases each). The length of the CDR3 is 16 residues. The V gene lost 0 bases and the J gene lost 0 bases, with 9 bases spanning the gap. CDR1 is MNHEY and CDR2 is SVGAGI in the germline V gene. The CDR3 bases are TGTGCCAGCAGTTACTCGGGGGATTTAGCCAAAAACATTCAGTACTTC. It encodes CASSYSGDLAKNIQYF.